This TCR beta chain was observed in a study of blood T cell repertoires in COVID-19. Looking at the study overall: Samples of COVID-19 (acute and convalescent) were obtained from the United States, Italy and Spain.

The method was immunoSEQ multiplex PCR; TCRdb's version includes in-frame clones alone and lacks a portion of them. Seen here are 250,000 to 400,000 clones, about nine tenths observed once, and the top ten hold 1%. The receptor was derived from a man aged 50-59 years with active or convalescent COVID-19. Specimen: peripheral blood.

The CDR3: CASSLNSGVPGELFF. The CDR3 DNA follows: TGTGCCAGCAGTTTAAATTCTGGGGTTCCGGGGGAACTGTTTTTT. The V call is TRBV27, the J call TRBJ1-4; possible D gene TRBD1, 5 bases. Germline CDR1 reads MNHEY; CDR2 reads SMNVEV (reference sequence). This CDR3 is built from 15 residues. Between the trimmed V and J ends, which lost 2 bases and 12 bases, there was a span of 19 bases.